The 12 T cell receptor beta chains listed next were all sequenced from one sample in a study of low-dose radiotherapy and immunotherapy resistance in tumors. The time point is: after trial treatment. Stated treatment: LDRT plus nivolumab, ipilimumab, low-dose cyclophosphamide and aspirin (RACIN trial). With TRAV- and TRBV-specific primers, first-strand cDNA was made, covering the alpha and beta chains. TCRs were amplified for approximately 21 PCR cycles with a constant-region primer and V-primer adapter. TCRdb recomputed calls from the reads with MiXCR, one row per CDR3 protein. The table has tens of thousands of distinct CDR3 sequences, approximately 22% seen once. Here the sequenced sample was PBMCs, taken after low-dose radiotherapy plus immunotherapy. The receptors shown here come from a female donor with ovarian cancer.

Points on this clonotype: A single base is all that separates this from a far larger clone, so a read error is likely. The rearrangement joins TRBV12-3 or TRBV12-4 to TRBJ2-7; possibly TRBD2 for D (5 bases). Trimming stripped 6 bases from V and 7 bases from J, with 28 bases between. CDR3 length equals 17 residues. CDR3 DNA: TGTGCCAGCAGCCCTCTTAAAGCTAGCCCTTGGTACAATGAGCAGTACTTC. Translation gives CASSPLKASPWYNEQYF.

This clonotype was observed many times. The rearrangement uses TRBV12-3 or TRBV12-4 and TRBJ2-5; no firm D call. Trimming stripped 2 bases from V and 7 bases from J, with 11 bases between. This CDR3 contains 13 residues. The CDR3 loop is CASSLKGRGTQYF. In DNA, the CDR3 is TGTGCCAGCAGTTTAAAGGGCCGTGGGACCCAGTACTTC.

This clonotype was seen only once. This probably arose from a read error, given a far larger clone one base away. V usage is TRBV5-1 and J usage is TRBJ2-7; 9 bases are shared with TRBD1. With V trimmed by 0 bases and J by 7 bases, 11 bases remained unmatched. Germline V CDR1 and CDR2: SGHRS, YFSETQ. This CDR3 comprises 16 residues. The CDR3 DNA sequence: TGCGCCAGCAGCTTGGCTTGGGACAGGGATTACAATGAGCAGTACTTC. It codes for CASSLAWDRDYNEQYF.

Ten or more counts support this clonotype. This chain joins TRBV5-6 and TRBJ2-7; no clear D gene. The CDR3 is made up of 14 amino acids. Deletions cut 2 bases from V and 3 bases from J, with 12 bases between. Germline values: CDR1 SGHDT, CDR2 YYEEEE. CDR3 residues: CASSFRAAGYEQYF. CDR3 coding DNA: TGTGCCAGCAGCTTCCGGGCAGCCGGCTACGAGCAGTACTTC.

This clonotype was seen a single time. The rearrangement uses TRBV4-1 and TRBJ2-1, with D hard to call. Germline values: CDR1 MGHRA, CDR2 YSYEKL. The germline V and J ends were trimmed by 3 bases and 9 bases, with 9 bases remaining between them. The CDR3 length is 12 residues. The CDR3 sequence: CASSHVGPEQFF. Here the CDR3 DNA reads TGCGCCAGCAGCCATGTAGGGCCTGAGCAGTTCTTC.

At least ten counts were recorded for this clonotype. This chain joins TRBV9 and TRBJ1-6, with TRBD1 as a possible D gene (6 bases). This CDR3 contains 16 residues. CDR1 and CDR2 (germline): SGDLS, YYNGEE. V was trimmed by 2 bases and J by 2 bases, leaving 11 bases between them. The CDR3 here is CASSVTGDTYNSPLHF. The CDR3 DNA sequence: TGTGCCAGCAGCGTGACAGGTGATACCTATAATTCACCCCTCCACTTT.

This clonotype was seen many times. The genes are TRBV6-2 or TRBV6-3 and TRBJ2-1; D possibly corresponds to TRBD2 (6 bases). Germline-derived CDR1 and CDR2 are MNHEY and SVGEGT. The CDR3 extends over 15 amino acids. The V gene lost 5 bases and the J gene lost 0 bases, with 11 bases spanning the gap. The CDR3 spells CASSESGLSYNEQFF. The CDR3 nucleotides read TGTGCCAGCAGTGAGAGCGGGCTCTCCTACAATGAGCAGTTCTTC.

The sample holds many counts of this clonotype. The V gene is TRBV21-1, the J gene TRBJ1-1. TRBV21-1 is a recognized pseudogene. The CDR3 spans 17 residues. DNA for the CDR3: TGTGCCAGCAGGAAACATAGCGGGGTTTGCCGAAACACTGAAGCTTTCTTT. This codes for CASRKHSGVCRNTEAFF.

The table lists this clonotype with many counts. The chain uses TRBV19 and TRBJ2-5; D possibly corresponds to TRBD2 (6 bases). This CDR3 comprises 14 residues. V gave up 5 bases and J gave up 1 base, with 11 bases separating them. Germline CDR1 LNHDA, CDR2 SQIVND (reference sequence). DNA of the CDR3: TGTGCCAGTAGTCCTCCGGGGGTCCAAGAGACCCAGTACTTC. This codes for CASSPPGVQETQYF.

This clonotype was counted at least ten times. The chain carries TRBV30 and TRBJ1-5; D uncertain. The CDR3 covers 13 residues. V lost 3 bases to trimming and J lost 4 bases, with 10 bases between them. The germline gives CDR1 GTSNPN, CDR2 SVGIG (reference sequence). CDR3 DNA sequence: TGTGCCTGGAGCGCAGACCGAAATCAGCCCCAGCATTTT. It specifies CAWSADRNQPQHF.

This clonotype was recorded at least ten times. V gene TRBV7-2 combines with J gene TRBJ2-3; 10 nucleotides line up with TRBD2. V shed 3 bases and J 9 bases; nucleotides not matched to a gene: 15. Germline V gene lookup returns CDR1 SGHTA and CDR2 FQGNSA. This CDR3 comprises 17 residues. For the CDR3, the DNA is TGTGCCAGCAGCTTCCTCACAGGGAGCGGGAGGGACACAACGCAGTATTTT. Translated, it gives CASSFLTGSGRDTTQYF. Combining the CDR3 with reference TRBV7-2 and TRBJ2-3 gives the whole variable domain GAGVSQSPSNKVTEKGKDVELRCDPISGHTALYWYRQSLGQGLEFLIYFQGNSAPDKSGLPSDRFSAERTGGSVSTLTIQRTQQEDSAVYLCASSFLTGSGRDTTQYFGPGTRLTVL.

Many counts were recorded for this clonotype. V and J are TRBV7-9 and TRBJ2-2; D is undetermined. The CDR3 spans 16 residues. Trimming removed 5 bases from V and 1 base from J, with 14 bases in between. Germline CDR1 is SEHNR and CDR2 is FQNEAQ (reference sequence). The DNA for the CDR3 is TGTGCCAGCAGCCCGATGGGCGCGATGAACACCGGGGAGCTGTTTTTT. Encoded protein: CASSPMGAMNTGELFF.